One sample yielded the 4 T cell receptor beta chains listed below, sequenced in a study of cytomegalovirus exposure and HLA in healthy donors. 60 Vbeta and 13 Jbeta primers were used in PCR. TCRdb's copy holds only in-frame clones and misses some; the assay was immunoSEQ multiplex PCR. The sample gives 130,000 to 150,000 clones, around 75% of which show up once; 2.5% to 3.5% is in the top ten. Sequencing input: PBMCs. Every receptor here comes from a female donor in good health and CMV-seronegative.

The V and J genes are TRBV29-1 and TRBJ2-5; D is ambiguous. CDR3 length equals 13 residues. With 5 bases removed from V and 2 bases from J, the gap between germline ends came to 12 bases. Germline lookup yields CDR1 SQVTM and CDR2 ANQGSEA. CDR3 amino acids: CSVNGDGQETQYF. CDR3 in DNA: TGCAGCGTTAACGGAGACGGACAAGAGACCCAGTACTTC.

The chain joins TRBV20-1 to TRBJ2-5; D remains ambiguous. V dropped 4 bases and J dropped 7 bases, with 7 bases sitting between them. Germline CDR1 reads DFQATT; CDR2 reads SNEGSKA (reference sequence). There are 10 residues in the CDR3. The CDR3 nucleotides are TGCAGTGCTACCCTAGGGACCCAGTACTTC. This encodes CSATLGTQYF.

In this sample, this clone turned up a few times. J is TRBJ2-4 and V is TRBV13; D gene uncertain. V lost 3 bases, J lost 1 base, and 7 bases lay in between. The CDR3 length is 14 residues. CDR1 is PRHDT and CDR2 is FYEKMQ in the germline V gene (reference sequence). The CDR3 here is CASSFKSAKNIQYF. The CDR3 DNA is TGTGCCAGCAGCTTTAAATCCGCCAAAAACATTCAGTACTTC.

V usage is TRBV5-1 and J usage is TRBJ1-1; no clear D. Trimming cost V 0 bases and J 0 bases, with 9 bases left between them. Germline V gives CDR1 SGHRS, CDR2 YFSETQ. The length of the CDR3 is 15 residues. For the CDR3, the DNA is TGCGCCAGCAGCTTGGATGGCAGGATGAACACTGAAGCTTTCTTT. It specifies CASSLDGRMNTEAFF. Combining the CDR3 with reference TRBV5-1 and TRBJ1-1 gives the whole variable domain KAGVTQTPRYLIKTRGQQVTLSCSPISGHRSVSWYQQTPGQGLQFLFEYFSETQRNKGNFPGRFSGRQFSNSRSEMNVSTLELGDSALYLCASSLDGRMNTEAFFGQGTRLTVV.